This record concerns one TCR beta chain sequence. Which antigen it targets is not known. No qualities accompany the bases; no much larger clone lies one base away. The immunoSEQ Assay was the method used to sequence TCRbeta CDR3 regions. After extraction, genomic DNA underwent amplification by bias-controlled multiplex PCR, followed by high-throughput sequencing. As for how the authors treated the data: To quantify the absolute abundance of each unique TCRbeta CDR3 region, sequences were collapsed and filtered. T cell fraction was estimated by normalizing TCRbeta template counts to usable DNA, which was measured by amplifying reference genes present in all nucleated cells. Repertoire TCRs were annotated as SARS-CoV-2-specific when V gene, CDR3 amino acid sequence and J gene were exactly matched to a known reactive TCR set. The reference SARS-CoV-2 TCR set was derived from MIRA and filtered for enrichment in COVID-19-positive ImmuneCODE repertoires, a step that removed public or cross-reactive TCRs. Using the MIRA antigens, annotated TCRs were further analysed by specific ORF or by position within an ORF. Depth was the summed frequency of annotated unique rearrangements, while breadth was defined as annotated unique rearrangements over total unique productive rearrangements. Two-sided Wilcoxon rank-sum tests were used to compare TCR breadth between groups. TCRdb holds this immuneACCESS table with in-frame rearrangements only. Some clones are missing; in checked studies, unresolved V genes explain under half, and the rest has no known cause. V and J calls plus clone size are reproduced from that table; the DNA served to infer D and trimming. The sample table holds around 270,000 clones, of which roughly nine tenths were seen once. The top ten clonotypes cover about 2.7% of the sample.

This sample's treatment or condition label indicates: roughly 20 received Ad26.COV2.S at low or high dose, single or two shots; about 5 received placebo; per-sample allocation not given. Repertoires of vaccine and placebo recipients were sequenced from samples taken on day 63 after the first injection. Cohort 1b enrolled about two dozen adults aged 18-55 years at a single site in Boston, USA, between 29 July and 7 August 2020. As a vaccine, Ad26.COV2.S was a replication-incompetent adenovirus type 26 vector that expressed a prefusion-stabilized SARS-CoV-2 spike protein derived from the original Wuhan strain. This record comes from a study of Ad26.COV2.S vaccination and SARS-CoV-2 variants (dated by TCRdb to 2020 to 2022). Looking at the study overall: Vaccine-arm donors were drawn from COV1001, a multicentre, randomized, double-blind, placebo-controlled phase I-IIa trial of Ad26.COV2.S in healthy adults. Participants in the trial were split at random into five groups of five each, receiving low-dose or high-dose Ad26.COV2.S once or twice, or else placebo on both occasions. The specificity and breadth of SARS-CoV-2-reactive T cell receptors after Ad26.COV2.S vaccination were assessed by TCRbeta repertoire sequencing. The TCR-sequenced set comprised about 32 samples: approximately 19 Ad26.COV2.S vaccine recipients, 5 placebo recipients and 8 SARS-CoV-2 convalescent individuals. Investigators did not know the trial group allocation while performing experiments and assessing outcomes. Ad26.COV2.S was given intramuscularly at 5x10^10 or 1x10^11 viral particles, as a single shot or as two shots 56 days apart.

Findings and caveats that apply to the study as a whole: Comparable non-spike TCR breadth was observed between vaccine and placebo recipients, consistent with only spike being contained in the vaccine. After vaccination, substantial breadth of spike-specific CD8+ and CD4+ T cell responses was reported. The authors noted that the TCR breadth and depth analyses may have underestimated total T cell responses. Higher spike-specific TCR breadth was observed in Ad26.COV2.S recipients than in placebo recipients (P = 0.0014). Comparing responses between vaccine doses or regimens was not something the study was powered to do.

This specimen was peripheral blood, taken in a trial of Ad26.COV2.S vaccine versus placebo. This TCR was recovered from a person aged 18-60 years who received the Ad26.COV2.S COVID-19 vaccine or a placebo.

Read as DNA, the sequence is TGTGCCACGAAAAGACAGGGAAACACCGGGGAGCTGTTTTTT. This translates into CATKRQGNTGELFF. The sequence is built from TRBV19 and TRBJ2-2, with 7 bases matching TRBD1. The CDR3 runs 14 amino acids, cysteine and phenylalanine included. The kept DNA is CDR3 alone, 42 bases in frame from the first base. Per the germline V gene (reference sequence), LNHDA is the CDR1 and SQIVND is the CDR2. The germline V and J ends show losses of 10 bases and 2 bases respectively, and no gene match explains 7 bases of the junction.